This T cell receptor (beta chain) was captured by sequencing in a study of T cells in tumors after PD-1 blockade. Across the study: During anti-PD-1 treatment, some patients continued daily vismodegib 150 mg.

Some clones are missing from TCRdb's copy, which holds only in-frame ones; the method was immunoSEQ multiplex PCR. The sample holds 45,000 or so clones, roughly three quarters seen once. V lost 6 bases and J 5 bases, leaving 14 bases between the germline ends. This CDR3 spans 14 amino acids. Per the germline V gene, CDR1 is MDHEN and CDR2 is SYDVKM. The material was PBMCs, obtained before anti-PD-1 therapy. The sequence was obtained from a human donor with advanced basal cell or squamous cell carcinoma (not recorded which). The chain links TRBV28 to TRBJ2-1, with TRBD2 as a possible D gene (5 bases). The CDR3 DNA is TGTGCCAGCAGCCGGACTCCCCAGAACAATGAGCAGTTCTTC. It encodes CASSRTPQNNEQFF.